This T cell receptor beta chain was found in a study of blood T cell repertoires in COVID-19 (dated by TCRdb to about 2020). In terms of the full investigation: Collaborator samples came from the United States, Italy and Spain and covered acute and convalescent phases of COVID-19. Deeply sampled blood TCRbeta repertoires from subjects exposed to, actively infected with, or recovered from COVID-19 were included in the dataset. The samples were drawn from the first 160 participants of the ongoing ImmuneRACE study and from 950 to 1,500 subjects provided by 6 global collaborators. The material from the prospective study consisted of cDNA or gDNA derived from T cells, B-cell-depleted T cells, or PBMCs. HLA class I and class II types, where available, came from metadata supplied by the sample provider rather than from assay-based typing. The sample metadata nearly always contained a de-identified subject ID, COVID-19 status, age in years and sex. A freely available public database, intended as a resource for researchers studying the immune response to SARS-CoV-2, is where the repertoires were released. What the work shows at the level of the full study, not this receptor alone: How much clinical and demographic metadata was included differed by source and by participant, and the metadata was provided uncurated.

TCRbeta CDR3 regions were amplified from genomic DNA by means of the immunoSEQ Assay, a bias-controlled multiplex PCR. The published analysis was carried out like this. Within the assay, amplification of reference gene primers was used to estimate how many nucleated cells each sample contained. Sequence reads were collapsed and filtered to measure the absolute abundance of every unique TCRbeta CDR3 rearrangement. For each sample, productive Simpson clonality was calculated as the square root of Simpson's diversity index over productive rearrangements. Here the immuneACCESS table is served through TCRdb, limited to in-frame sequences with V and J called. Missing clones are a known gap in these copies; in checked studies unresolved V genes cover under half, and the rest lacks a known reason. The V and J calls and clone size were taken over from that table, and D and trimming were inferred from the DNA. The sample table shows about 140,000 clones, and roughly four fifths are seen once. The leading ten clones occupy approximately 8% of the sample.

The collaborating institutions used their own protocols to collect whole blood in K2EDTA tubes. For TCRbeta analysis, collaborator samples were shipped as frozen whole blood, as isolated PBMCs, or as DNA extracted from either sample type. V and J are truncated by 7 bases and 4 bases respectively, leaving an intervening sequence of 7 bases. The CDR3 numbers 12 residues from cysteine through phenylalanine. Of the read, only the CDR3 DNA is kept; its 36 bases are in frame from base 1. CDR1 and CDR2 (LNHDA, SQIVND) derive from the germline V gene (reference sequence). Points on this clone: The target of this receptor is not known. Base-call qualities are not available, and no considerably larger clone is one nucleotide away.

This receptor chain uses TRBV19 and TRBJ2-2; TRBD1 could be the D gene, as 6 bases match. This clonotype originated in a human donor in a cohort sampled during active COVID-19. The source material was peripheral blood. The CDR3 protein: CASTGATGELFF. At the DNA level, the sequence is TGTGCCAGTACAGGGGCCACCGGGGAGCTGTTTTTT. When the CDR3 is completed using the reference TRBV19 and TRBJ2-2 genes on either side, the full variable domain is DGGITQSPKYLFRKEGQNVTLSCEQNLNHDAMYWYRQDPGQGLRLIYYSQIVNDFQKGDIAEGYSVSREKKESFPLTVTSAQKNPTAFYLCASTGATGELFFGEGSRLTVL.